This is a list of T cell receptor beta chains from one sample in a study of blood T cell repertoires in COVID-19. Assay used: immunoSEQ multiplex PCR; TCRdb lists only in-frame clones, some missing. Here the sample spans about 89,000 clones, 78% being singletons. Input material: peripheral blood. The receptors here all came from a man between 70 and 80 years old with COVID-19, enrolled during active disease. CDR3s include the opening cysteine and the closing phenylalanine or tryptophan. Fields, in order: clone size, V gene, D gene, J gene, CDR3 DNA, CDR3 protein. The D gene is left open where the match is weak. Size values are once, few and many counts, or a class for expanded clones, and some rows have none.

abundance: NA; v_gene: TRBV5-1; d_gene: NA; j_gene: TRBJ1-2; CDR3nt: TGCGCCAGCAGATTGGACGGGAGATCATCTGGCTACACCTTC; CDR3aa: CASRLDGRSSGYTF
abundance: NA; v_gene: TRBV12-5; d_gene: TRBD1; j_gene: TRBJ2-3; CDR3nt: TGTGCTAGTGGCGTGGACAGGGTAACAGATACGCAGTATTTT; CDR3aa: CASGVDRVTDTQYF
abundance: NA; v_gene: TRBV5-1; d_gene: TRBD1; j_gene: TRBJ2-1; CDR3nt: TGCGCCAGCAGCCAAACGACAGGGGTGGCCAATGAGCAGTTCTTC; CDR3aa: CASSQTTGVANEQFF
abundance: NA; v_gene: TRBV12-5; d_gene: NA; j_gene: TRBJ1-2; CDR3nt: TGTGCTAGTGGTTTGGTAGGAGTAGGGTCAGGGGGCTACACCTTC; CDR3aa: CASGLVGVGSGGYTF
abundance: few; v_gene: TRBV7-9; d_gene: TRBD1; j_gene: TRBJ1-5; CDR3nt: TGTGCCAGCAGCGGGGGACAGGGGGAAAGGCCCCAGCATTTT; CDR3aa: CASSGGQGERPQHF
abundance: NA; v_gene: TRBV7-2; d_gene: TRBD1; j_gene: TRBJ2-2; CDR3nt: TGTGCCAGCAGCTCGGGGACAGGGTGGGGGTTTGGCGGGGAGCTGTTTTTT; CDR3aa: CASSSGTGWGFGGELFF
abundance: NA; v_gene: TRBV2; d_gene: NA; j_gene: TRBJ2-5; CDR3nt: TGTGCCAGCAGTGAACGGGAGACCCAGTACTTC; CDR3aa: CASSERETQYF
abundance: NA; v_gene: TRBV21-1; d_gene: NA; j_gene: TRBJ1-6; CDR3nt: TGTGCCAGCCGAATGCCCTTTGACAGGGAAAATTCACCCCTCCACTTT; CDR3aa: CASRMPFDRENSPLHF
abundance: NA; v_gene: TRBV5-8; d_gene: TRBD1; j_gene: TRBJ1-1; CDR3nt: TGTGCCAGCAGCAAAAAAACAGGGGGCGGGACTGAAGCTTTCTTT; CDR3aa: CASSKKTGGGTEAFF
abundance: many; v_gene: TRBV5-1; d_gene: NA; j_gene: TRBJ1-2; CDR3nt: TGCGCCAGCAGCTTGGAGAATGGAGGGATAAAGTCGGGCTACACCTTC; CDR3aa: CASSLENGGIKSGYTF
abundance: NA; v_gene: TRBV24-1; d_gene: TRBD2; j_gene: TRBJ2-3; CDR3nt: TGTGCCACCGCCTTAGGCGGGACTAGCGGGAGCTGGACAGATACGCAGTATTTT; CDR3aa: CATALGGTSGSWTDTQYF
abundance: NA; v_gene: TRBV5-6; d_gene: TRBD2; j_gene: TRBJ2-2; CDR3nt: TGTGCCAGCAGTCAACCCGGACTAGCTGGGAGGACCGGGGAGCTGTTTTTT; CDR3aa: CASSQPGLAGRTGELFF
abundance: NA; v_gene: TRBV27; d_gene: NA; j_gene: TRBJ2-1; CDR3nt: TGTGCCAGCAGCATCGCCGACCGCGGTGAGCAGTTCTTC; CDR3aa: CASSIADRGEQFF
abundance: NA; v_gene: TRBV3-1/TRBV3-2; d_gene: TRBD1; j_gene: TRBJ1-4; CDR3nt: TGTGCCAGCAGCCAACCTACAGGGGGCCCTAATGAAAAACTGTTTTTT; CDR3aa: CASSQPTGGPNEKLFF
abundance: NA; v_gene: TRBV11-3; d_gene: NA; j_gene: TRBJ2-1; CDR3nt: TGTGCCAGCAGCTTAGAGAGACTACAAGACGGTGAGCAGTTCTTC; CDR3aa: CASSLERLQDGEQFF
abundance: NA; v_gene: TRBV15; d_gene: NA; j_gene: TRBJ2-2; CDR3nt: TGTGCCACCAGCAGCGAACAGGGTGGGGTAAACACCGGGGAGCTGTTTTTT; CDR3aa: CATSSEQGGVNTGELFF
abundance: NA; v_gene: TRBV27; d_gene: NA; j_gene: TRBJ2-7; CDR3nt: TGTGCCAGCAGCCTACGGGACTCTCAGTCCTACGAGCAGTACTTC; CDR3aa: CASSLRDSQSYEQYF
abundance: NA; v_gene: TRBV6-6; d_gene: NA; j_gene: TRBJ1-2; CDR3nt: TGTGCCAGCAGTTTGGTAGATTACTATGGCTACACCTTC; CDR3aa: CASSLVDYYGYTF
abundance: NA; v_gene: TRBV10-3; d_gene: TRBD1; j_gene: TRBJ1-3; CDR3nt: TGTGCCATCAAGGGCTCAGGACAGGGAGCCTTTAGCGCTGGAAACACCATATATTTT; CDR3aa: CAIKGSGQGAFSAGNTIYF
abundance: NA; v_gene: TRBV6-2/TRBV6-3; d_gene: NA; j_gene: TRBJ2-2; CDR3nt: TGTGCCAGCAGTTATTCCCCTAATGCGAACACCGGGGAGCTGTTTTTT; CDR3aa: CASSYSPNANTGELFF
abundance: NA; v_gene: TRBV25-1; d_gene: NA; j_gene: TRBJ2-4; CDR3nt: TGTGCCAGCAGTGACCCCGGACAGGCCAAAAACATTCAGTACTTC; CDR3aa: CASSDPGQAKNIQYF
abundance: NA; v_gene: TRBV7-2; d_gene: NA; j_gene: TRBJ2-3; CDR3nt: TGTGCCAGCAGCTTAGAAAGCCATACGCAGTATTTT; CDR3aa: CASSLESHTQYF
abundance: few; v_gene: TRBV11-2; d_gene: NA; j_gene: TRBJ1-2; CDR3nt: TGTGCCAGCAGCCCGTTAAGGGGAGGCTATGGCTACACCTTC; CDR3aa: CASSPLRGGYGYTF
abundance: once; v_gene: TRBV21-1; d_gene: NA; j_gene: TRBJ2-3; CDR3nt: TGTGCCAGCAGCCTTCCGGGACTAGCGGGGAGCAAGGCGGCGCAGTATTTT; CDR3aa: CASSLPGLAGSKAAQYF
abundance: NA; v_gene: TRBV2; d_gene: NA; j_gene: TRBJ2-3; CDR3nt: TGTGCCACCCGAGAGGATACGCAGTATTTT; CDR3aa: CATREDTQYF
abundance: NA; v_gene: TRBV28; d_gene: TRBD1; j_gene: TRBJ2-1; CDR3nt: TGTGCCAGCAGTCCCCCGGACAGGGGGGATGAGCAGTTCTTC; CDR3aa: CASSPPDRGDEQFF
abundance: NA; v_gene: TRBV18; d_gene: NA; j_gene: TRBJ1-2; CDR3nt: TGTGCCAGCTCACCCCAGGGCCTCGTGGACTATGGCTACACCTTC; CDR3aa: CASSPQGLVDYGYTF
abundance: NA; v_gene: TRBV4-2; d_gene: TRBD1; j_gene: TRBJ2-4; CDR3nt: TGTGCCAGCAGCCGGGACAGGGAGGGGCCCATTCAGTACTTC; CDR3aa: CASSRDREGPIQYF
abundance: once; v_gene: TRBV15; d_gene: TRBD1; j_gene: TRBJ2-7; CDR3nt: TGTGCCACCAGCCGATTGGTGACAGGGCTTAACGAGCAGTACTTC; CDR3aa: CATSRLVTGLNEQYF
abundance: once; v_gene: TRBV30; d_gene: TRBD2; j_gene: TRBJ2-3; CDR3nt: TGTGCCTGGAGTGTAGGGACTAGCGGTGGCACAGATACGCAGTATTTT; CDR3aa: CAWSVGTSGGTDTQYF
abundance: NA; v_gene: TRBV14; d_gene: NA; j_gene: TRBJ2-5; CDR3nt: TGTGCCAGCAGCCAAGCGGCCGGCTCAGGGACCCAGTACTTC; CDR3aa: CASSQAAGSGTQYF
abundance: once; v_gene: TRBV27; d_gene: NA; j_gene: TRBJ1-1; CDR3nt: TGTGCCAGCAGGTCGTGGGGTGCAGGGCAGAACACTGAAGCTTTCTTT; CDR3aa: CASRSWGAGQNTEAFF
abundance: NA; v_gene: TRBV5-1; d_gene: TRBD1; j_gene: TRBJ2-5; CDR3nt: TGCGCCAGCAGCAGTCCCGGGACAGGGGTTGAGACCCAGTACTTC; CDR3aa: CASSSPGTGVETQYF
abundance: NA; v_gene: TRBV19; d_gene: NA; j_gene: TRBJ1-2; CDR3nt: TGTGCCACCAGAGACACCGCCCTATTAAGTGGCTACACCTTC; CDR3aa: CATRDTALLSGYTF
abundance: NA; v_gene: TRBV9; d_gene: TRBD2; j_gene: TRBJ2-3; CDR3nt: TGTGCCAGCAGCGTAGGGGTTAGCGGGATAACAGATACGCAGTATTTT; CDR3aa: CASSVGVSGITDTQYF
abundance: NA; v_gene: TRBV7-9; d_gene: NA; j_gene: TRBJ1-2; CDR3nt: TGTGCCAGCAGCTTAGGCGCGGGAGCTAACTATGGCTACACCTTC; CDR3aa: CASSLGAGANYGYTF
abundance: NA; v_gene: TRBV24-1; d_gene: NA; j_gene: TRBJ1-1; CDR3nt: TGTGCCACCAGTGATCACAAGGGAGGTGAAGCTTTCTTT; CDR3aa: CATSDHKGGEAFF
abundance: NA; v_gene: TRBV20-1; d_gene: NA; j_gene: TRBJ2-7; CDR3nt: TGCAGTGCTCCCCGTGGAGGCGAGCAGTACTTC; CDR3aa: CSAPRGGEQYF
abundance: NA; v_gene: TRBV6-5; d_gene: NA; j_gene: TRBJ1-3; CDR3nt: TGTGCCAGCCGACTGACAGGAGGAAACACCATATATTTT; CDR3aa: CASRLTGGNTIYF
abundance: NA; v_gene: TRBV19; d_gene: TRBD1; j_gene: TRBJ1-5; CDR3nt: TGTGCCAGTAGTATCCTAACAGGGGGCTGGAGCAATCAGCCCCAGCATTTT; CDR3aa: CASSILTGGWSNQPQHF
abundance: NA; v_gene: TRBV7-8; d_gene: TRBD2; j_gene: TRBJ2-5; CDR3nt: TGTGCCAGCAGCCACGGACTAGCGGGGAGACAAGAGACCCAGTACTTC; CDR3aa: CASSHGLAGRQETQYF
abundance: once; v_gene: TRBV27; d_gene: TRBD1; j_gene: TRBJ2-1; CDR3nt: TGTGCCAGCAGTTTATTTACAGGGGGCAATGAGCAGTTCTTC; CDR3aa: CASSLFTGGNEQFF
abundance: NA; v_gene: TRBV5-1; d_gene: TRBD2; j_gene: TRBJ2-5; CDR3nt: TGCGCCAGCACCCCGTCGGGACTAGCGGGTAGAGAGACCCAGTACTTC; CDR3aa: CASTPSGLAGRETQYF
abundance: NA; v_gene: TRBV18; d_gene: NA; j_gene: TRBJ1-1; CDR3nt: TGTGCCAGCTCACCAAACAGGGATACTGAAGCTTTCTTT; CDR3aa: CASSPNRDTEAFF